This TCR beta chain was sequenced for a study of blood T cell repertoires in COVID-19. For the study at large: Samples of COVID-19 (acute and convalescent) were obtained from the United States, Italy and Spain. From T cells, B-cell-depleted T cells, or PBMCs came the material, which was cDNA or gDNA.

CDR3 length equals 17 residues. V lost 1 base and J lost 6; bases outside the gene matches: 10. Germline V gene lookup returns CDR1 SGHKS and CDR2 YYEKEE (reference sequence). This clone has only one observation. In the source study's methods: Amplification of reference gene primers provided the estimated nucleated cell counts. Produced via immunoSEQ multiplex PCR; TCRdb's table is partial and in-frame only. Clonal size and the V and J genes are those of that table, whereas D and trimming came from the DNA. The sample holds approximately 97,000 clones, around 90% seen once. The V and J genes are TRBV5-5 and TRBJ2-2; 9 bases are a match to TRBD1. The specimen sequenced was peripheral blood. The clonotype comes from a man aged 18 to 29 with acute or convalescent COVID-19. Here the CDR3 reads CASSLLIGTGSAGELFF. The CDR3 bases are TGTGCCAGCAGCTTGCTAATAGGGACAGGGAGCGCCGGGGAGCTGTTTTTT.